These 9 T cell receptor beta chains share one sample of origin, sequenced in a study of T cell responses to AZD1222 COVID-19 vaccine. Libraries were prepared by immunoSEQ multiplex PCR; TCRdb keeps only in-frame clonotypes and omits some of them. The data contain around 130,000 clones, about 90% of them singletons. Specimen: peripheral blood, collected on day 0 of AZD1222 vaccination. These receptor sequences come from an adult in good health.

The J gene is TRBJ1-4, the V gene TRBV7-8; no reliable D call. The germline CDR1 and CDR2 sequences are SGHVS and FQNEAQ. The CDR3 contains 13 residues. V gave up 3 bases and J gave up 8 bases, with 10 bases separating them. CDR3 loop: CASSFKRREKLFF. DNA for the CDR3: TGTGCCAGCAGCTTTAAACGAAGGGAAAAACTGTTTTTT.

This clone was picked up a small number of times. The gene calls are TRBV7-9 and TRBJ1-5; perhaps TRBD1 as D (5 bases). V dropped 0 bases and J dropped 8 bases, with 8 bases sitting between them. The CDR3 loop spans 13 amino acids. CDR1 is SEHNR and CDR2 is FQNEAQ in the germline V gene (reference sequence). CDR3 residues: CASSLAGGEPQHF. CDR3 sequence (DNA): TGTGCCAGCAGCTTAGCCGGGGGGGAGCCCCAGCATTTT.

The chain carries TRBV9 and TRBJ1-1; D remains unclear. Trimming shortened V by 0 bases and J by 4 bases, and 4 bases separated the two germline ends. Germline CDR1 and CDR2: SGDLS and YYNGEE. The CDR3 covers 12 residues. Here the CDR3 reads CASSVDGTEAFF. CDR3 coding DNA: TGTGCCAGCAGCGTAGACGGCACTGAAGCTTTCTTT.

V and J are TRBV7-8 and TRBJ2-5; the D is unclear. V lost 1 base to trimming and J lost 2 bases, with 11 bases between them. Germline CDR1 SGHVS, CDR2 FQNEAQ. This CDR3 has 15 residues. CDR3 nucleotides: TGTGCCAGCAGCTTAGAGGGCAGCCCTCAAGAGACCCAGTACTTC. This codes for CASSLEGSPQETQYF.

The chain links TRBV29-1 to TRBJ2-1; 9 positions agree with TRBD1. Losses at the gene ends were 6 bases for V and 9 bases for J; bases not matched to a gene: 3. The CDR3 is made up of 11 amino acids. From germline, CDR1 is SQVTM and CDR2 ANQGSEA. The CDR3 nucleotides read TGCAGCGTCACAGGGGGCCTTGAGCAGTTCTTC. Its protein product is CSVTGGLEQFF.

The gene calls are TRBV7-9 and TRBJ2-5; 7 bases fit TRBD1. The CDR3 spans 11 residues. Germline CDR1 and CDR2: SEHNR and FQNEAQ (reference sequence). V trimming: 3 bases; J trimming: 13 bases; junction bases outside the gene matches: 5. The CDR3 loop is CASSFGDRAYF. The CDR3 bases are TGTGCCAGCAGCTTCGGAGACAGGGCGTACTTC. Together with reference TRBV7-9 and TRBJ2-5, the CDR3 gives the full variable domain: DTGVSQNPRHKITKRGQNVTFRCDPISEHNRLYWYRQTLGQGPEFLTYFQNEAQLEKSRLLSDRFSAERPKGSFSTLEIQRTEQGDSAMYLCASSFGDRAYFGPGTRLLVL.

The J gene is TRBJ2-3, the V gene TRBV6-1; D may be TRBD1 (7 bases). This CDR3 has 15 amino acids. CDR1 and CDR2 (germline): MNHNS, SASEGT. V was cut by 3 bases and J by 3 bases, with 13 bases left in between. The chain's CDR3 is CASSDYQGGTDTQYF. CDR3 nucleotides: TGTGCCAGCAGTGATTATCAGGGGGGAACAGATACGCAGTATTTT.

The rearrangement uses TRBV3-1 (or the pseudogene TRBV3-2) and TRBJ1-2; D might be TRBD1 (5 bases). The CDR3 loop spans 16 amino acids. CDR1 and CDR2 (germline): LGHDT, YNNKEL (reference sequence). Trimming removed 3 bases at V and 5 bases at J, with 19 bases between. CDR3 coding DNA: TGTGCCAGCAGCCAGCAAATGCAGGGCTTGTGGTATGGCTACACCTTC. Its protein product is CASSQQMQGLWYGYTF.

CDR3 nucleotides: TGTGCCAGCAGTTTATGGGGGGGGGCTTTCTTT. Protein sequence: CASSLWGGAFF. The rearrangement uses TRBV28 and TRBJ1-1, with a possible D match to TRBD1 (5 bases). The CDR3 spans 11 residues. Trimming removed 0 bases at V and 11 bases at J, with 7 bases between. Germline assignment: CDR1 MDHEN and CDR2 SYDVKM.